This record concerns one T cell receptor (beta chain) sequence. As processed by the authors: Amplification of reference gene primers was used by the study to estimate nucleated cell counts. Sequenced by immunoSEQ multiplex PCR; TCRdb stores in-frame clones only, minus some. V and J calls and clone size are as listed in that table; D and trimming were resolved from the DNA. The sample has about 160,000 clones, around 82% seen once. The entry originates in a study of blood T cell repertoires in COVID-19. About the research overall: Whether acute or convalescent, the COVID-19 samples came from the United States, Italy and Spain. In each case, the material was cDNA or gDNA derived from T cells, B-cell-depleted T cells, or PBMCs.

The sequence was obtained from a middle-aged woman with COVID-19, enrolled during active disease. Sequencing used peripheral blood.

CDR3 in amino acids: CASSLDRGREKLFF. The CDR3 nucleotides read TGTGCCAGCAGCTTGGACAGGGGGCGTGAAAAACTGTTTTTT. This chain links TRBV6-5 with TRBJ1-4; TRBD1 aligns across 11 bases. V lost 6 bases, J lost 7 bases, and 4 bases stayed unmatched. The CDR3 length is 14 residues. Looked up from germline, CDR1 is MNHEY and CDR2 is SVGAGI.